One sample yielded the 20 T cell receptor beta chains listed below, sequenced in a study of T-cell reconstitution after alpha-beta-depleted transplantation in children. Unique molecular identifiers were built into the TCRbeta library. MiXCR was run by TCRdb on the PCR reads, yielding one entry per CDR3 protein. Among about 470,000 distinct CDR3 sequences listed, 43% were seen once. The source material was PBMCs, sampled before TCRalphabeta/CD19-depleted stem cell transplant. The receptors were gathered from a girl aged 2-15 years with aplastic anemia, due to receive a stem cell transplant.

V usage is TRBV6-5 and J usage is TRBJ2-1; 8 bases are shared with TRBD2. Germline CDR1 is MNHEY and CDR2 is SVGAGI. This CDR3 region has 15 residues. V gave up 2 bases and J gave up 4 bases; unmatched junction bases: 4. CDR3 residues: CASSYEASGYNEQFF. CDR3 DNA: TGTGCCAGCAGTTACGAGGCTAGCGGGTACAATGAGCAGTTCTTC.

The chain recombines TRBV6-5 with TRBJ2-3; TRBD2 aligns across 8 bases. Germline values: CDR1 MNHEY, CDR2 SVGAGI. This CDR3 region has 18 residues. V shed 0 bases, J shed 2 bases, and the junction held 10 bases outside the gene matches. CDR3 coding DNA: TGTGCCAGCAGTTACTCGAGCCCTATGCGGGAGGCCACAGATACGCAGTATTTT. Its translation: CASSYSSPMREATDTQYF.

Ten or more counts support this clonotype. This chain uses TRBV10-2 with TRBJ2-4, with a possible D match to TRBD1 (6 bases). V dropped 4 bases and J dropped 0 bases, with 10 bases sitting between them. Germline V gene data show CDR1 as WSHSY and CDR2 as SAAADI. The CDR3 loop spans 15 amino acids. CDR3 protein: CASSVQGRAKNIQYF. The CDR3 region has the DNA TGCGCCAGCAGTGTCCAGGGGAGAGCCAAAAACATTCAGTACTTC.

CDR3 DNA sequence: TGTGCCAGCAGCTTGGAAGGCCATGAGCAGTTCTTC. Translation gives CASSLEGHEQFF. V gene TRBV5-6 combines with J gene TRBJ2-1; unclear D gene. The CDR3 consists of 12 residues. Germline assignment: CDR1 SGHDT and CDR2 YYEEEE. V lost 0 bases and J 8 bases, leaving 6 bases between the germline ends.

This clonotype appeared many times. This chain links TRBV5-1 with TRBJ2-3; 7 bases match TRBD2. The J segment lost 2 bases and the V segment lost 5 bases, leaving 8 bases of the junction unmatched. CDR1 SGHRS and CDR2 YFSETQ come from the germline V gene. CDR3 length equals 15 residues. CDR3 nucleotide sequence: TGCGCCAGCAGACCCACTAGCGAGGCCACAGATACGCAGTATTTT. Protein sequence: CASRPTSEATDTQYF. Looking up the rest from reference TRBV5-1 and TRBJ2-3 gives the full variable domain: KAGVTQTPRYLIKTRGQQVTLSCSPISGHRSVSWYQQTPGQGLQFLFEYFSETQRNKGNFPGRFSGRQFSNSRSEMNVSTLELGDSALYLCASRPTSEATDTQYFGPGTRLTVL.

A note on this clonotype: The junction departs from the called germline gene at one end, perhaps through a read error. The rearrangement joins TRBV3-1 to TRBJ2-5; TRBD1 aligns across 9 bases. Per germline, CDR1 LGHDT and CDR2 YNNKEL (reference sequence). The CDR3 extends over 16 amino acids. CDR3 coding DNA: TGTGCCTGCAGCAAACAGGGGGCACCCACGGGGGAGACCCAGTACTTC. This gives the protein CACSKQGAPTGETQYF.

The rearrangement uses TRBV19 and TRBJ1-2; the D gene is possibly TRBD1 (6 bases). The CDR3 covers 14 residues. V gave up 7 bases and J gave up 2 bases, with 14 bases separating them. CDR1 is LNHDA, CDR2 SQIVND, per germline (reference sequence). In nucleotides, the CDR3 is TGTGCCAGTAAAGGGGGATCGGACAACTATGGCTACACCTTC. Its protein product is CASKGGSDNYGYTF.

The V gene is TRBV19, the J gene TRBJ2-7; D gene uncertain. V lost 5 bases and J 0 bases, leaving 11 bases between the germline ends. CDR1 LNHDA and CDR2 SQIVND come from the germline V gene (reference sequence). CDR3 length: 14 residues. DNA of the CDR3: TGTGCCAGTAGTCCCCGCGGCTACTCCTACGAGCAGTACTTC. Translation gives CASSPRGYSYEQYF. Complete variable domain (other parts from reference TRBV19 and TRBJ2-7): DGGITQSPKYLFRKEGQNVTLSCEQNLNHDAMYWYRQDPGQGLRLIYYSQIVNDFQKGDIAEGYSVSREKKESFPLTVTSAQKNPTAFYLCASSPRGYSYEQYFGPGTRLTVT.

The V and J genes are TRBV7-8 and TRBJ2-1; 7 bases match TRBD2. The germline CDR1 and CDR2 sequences are SGHVS and FQNEAQ. The CDR3 has 16 amino acids. V shed 5 bases, J shed 7 bases, and the junction held 14 bases outside the gene matches. The CDR3 region is CASSPEGGKVWNEQFF. The CDR3 DNA is TGTGCCAGCAGCCCCGAGGGAGGGAAGGTATGGAATGAGCAGTTCTTC.

Points on this clonotype: A read error may explain this, as a much larger clone is one base away. The V gene is TRBV25-1, the J gene TRBJ2-3; TRBD2 aligns across 12 bases. Germline assignment: CDR1 MGHDK and CDR2 SYGVNS. This CDR3 has 18 residues. The CDR3 DNA reads TGTGCCTGCAGTGAGGTCGCTAGCGGGAGGGCCCAACCTGATACGCAGTATTTT. This translates into CACSEVASGRAQPDTQYF. The full variable domain, completed using reference TRBV25-1 and TRBJ2-3, is EADIYQTPRYLVIGTGKKITLECSQTMGHDKMYWYQQDPGMELHLIHYSYGVNSTEKGDLSSESTVSRIRTEHFPLTLESARPSHTSQYLCACSEVASGRAQPDTQYFGPGTRLTVL.

This clonotype came up many times. The CDR3 sequence is CSARDLAGTGLSGNTIYF. CDR3 DNA: TGCAGTGCTAGAGATTTGGCCGGGACAGGGCTTTCTGGAAACACCATATATTTT. V and J are TRBV20-1 and TRBJ1-3; 9 bases line up with TRBD1. After removal of 0 bases from V and 1 base from J, the junction contained 10 bases not matched to a gene. The germline gives CDR1 DFQATT, CDR2 SNEGSKA (reference sequence). CDR3 length: 18 amino acids.

This clonotype appeared many times. The gene calls are TRBV29-1 and TRBJ2-3; 7 nucleotides line up with TRBD2. Losses at the gene ends were 8 bases for V and 2 bases for J; bases not matched to a gene: 13. Germline-derived CDR1 and CDR2 are SQVTM and ANQGSEA. The CDR3 runs to 15 residues. CDR3 bases: TGCAGCCCATTATTAACGGGAGGAGACACAGATACGCAGTATTTT. Protein product: CSPLLTGGDTDTQYF.

To note about this clonotype: This may stem from a read error, because a much larger clone lies one nucleotide away. The chain joins TRBV12-3 or TRBV12-4 to TRBJ1-1; the D is unclear. The CDR3 spans 17 residues. The CDR3, as DNA: TGTGCCAGCAGGGGCGTTCGAGGTGCTACCCAGAACACTGAAGCTTCCTTT. Translated, it gives CASRGVRGATQNTEASF.

The J gene is TRBJ2-5, the V gene TRBV4-2; TRBD1 matches 9 bases. Trimming at V came to 8 bases and at J to 7 bases, leaving 11 bases not matched to a gene. Germline CDR1 and CDR2: LGHNA and YNFKEQ. The CDR3 runs to 14 residues. The CDR3 region has the DNA TGTGCCAGCGGGGAGGAGGGACAGGGAACGACCCAGTACTTC. It is translated as CASGEEGQGTTQYF.

The sample holds many counts of this clonotype. This rearrangement joins TRBV18 to TRBJ2-3; 10 nucleotides line up with TRBD1. Germline assignment: CDR1 KGHSH and CDR2 LQKENI. V was clipped by 5 bases and J by 2 bases; unmatched bases: 7. The CDR3 runs 16 residues. The CDR3 DNA is TGTGCCAGCTCAATGGACAGGGGGACTACCACAGATACGCAGTATTTT. Its translation is CASSMDRGTTTDTQYF.

This clonotype was detected a few times. The V call is TRBV7-6, the J call TRBJ1-5; no definite D call. In germline, CDR1 is SGHVS, CDR2 FNYEAQ. The ends were cut back, 0 bases at V and 5 bases at J, with 5 bases in the middle. The CDR3 has 13 residues. CDR3 DNA: TGTGCCAGCAGCTTAGCCCTGTATCAGCCCCAGCATTTT. Translated, it gives CASSLALYQPQHF.

The chain links TRBV4-1 to TRBJ2-1; 10 bases are a match to TRBD1. The CDR3 extends over 16 amino acids. Germline loops: CDR1 MGHRA, CDR2 YSYEKL. V trimming: 1 base; J trimming: 3 bases; junction bases outside the gene matches: 3. The CDR3 loop is CASSQVGDRGYNEQFF. In DNA, the CDR3 is TGCGCCAGCAGCCAAGTTGGGGACAGGGGCTACAATGAGCAGTTCTTC.

The chain combines TRBV20-1 with TRBJ2-7, with TRBD1 as a possible D gene (6 bases). Trimming removed 4 bases at V and 2 bases at J, with 12 bases between. This CDR3 comprises 13 residues. The germline V gene has CDR1 DFQATT and CDR2 SNEGSKA (reference sequence). The CDR3 DNA follows: TGCAGTGCTACTGGGACACGGACCTACGAGCAGTACTTC. Encoded protein: CSATGTRTYEQYF.

The chain links TRBV12-3 or TRBV12-4 to TRBJ1-5; TRBD1 is a possible D gene (5 bases). V gave up 3 bases and J gave up 4 bases, with 10 bases separating them. The CDR3 length is 14 residues. The DNA for the CDR3 is TGTGCCAGCAGTTTCGCAGGGTCAAATCAGCCCCAGCATTTT. Translating gives CASSFAGSNQPQHF.

This clonotype was counted only a few times. The chain links TRBV4-3 to TRBJ1-1; no definite D call. The CDR3 is 17 residues long. Between the trimmed V and J ends, which lost 0 bases and 4 bases, there was a span of 18 bases. Germline-derived CDR1 and CDR2 are LGHNA and YSLEER. DNA for the CDR3: TGCGCCAGCAGCCAAGATTTATTCCGGGAAGTGGGCACTGAAGCTTTCTTT. Protein: CASSQDLFREVGTEAFF.